This T cell receptor (beta chain) was captured in a study of Ad26.COV2.S vaccination and SARS-CoV-2 variants (dated by TCRdb to the early 2020s). Background on the whole study: Donors in the vaccine arm were drawn from COV1001, a phase I-IIa trial of Ad26.COV2.S in healthy adults that was multicentre, randomized, double-blind and placebo-controlled. Ad26.COV2.S was administered intramuscularly at a dose of 5x10^10 or 1x10^11 viral particles, either as one shot or as two shots given 56 days apart. Throughout the experiments and outcome assessment, investigators stayed blinded to trial group allocation. A total of approximately 30 samples were included in the TCR-sequenced set, comprising roughly 19 Ad26.COV2.S vaccine recipients, 5 placebo recipients and 8 SARS-CoV-2 convalescent individuals. Sequencing of the TCRbeta repertoire served to evaluate the specificity and breadth of SARS-CoV-2-reactive T cell receptors following Ad26.COV2.S vaccination. Trial participants were randomized into five groups of five, in which low-dose or high-dose Ad26.COV2.S was given once or twice, or placebo was given on both occasions. Summary of the overall study and its limitations: According to the authors, total T cell responses may have been underestimated by the TCR breadth and depth analyses. The study was not powered to compare responses between vaccine doses or regimens. Vaccine and placebo recipients had comparable non-spike TCR breadth, which fits with the vaccine containing only spike. After vaccination, spike-specific CD8+ and CD4+ T cell responses were reported to show substantial breadth. Higher spike-specific TCR breadth was observed in Ad26.COV2.S recipients than in placebo recipients (P = 0.0014).

The meaning of the sample's treatment or condition label: about 20 received Ad26.COV2.S at low or high dose, single or two shots; 5 received placebo; per-sample allocation not given. For vaccine and placebo recipients, repertoires were sequenced using samples collected on day 63 after the first injection. Between 29 July and 7 August 2020, Cohort 1b enrolled 20 to 30 adults aged 18-55 years at one site in Boston, USA. Ad26.COV2.S was a replication-incompetent adenovirus type 26 vector that expressed a prefusion-stabilized SARS-CoV-2 spike protein derived from the original Wuhan strain. According to the germline V gene (reference sequence), CDR1 reads DFQATT and CDR2 reads SNEGSKA. Counted from cysteine to phenylalanine, this CDR3 has 10 amino acids. Of the read, only the CDR3 DNA is kept; its 30 bases are in frame from base 1. V gives up 6 bases and J gives up 7 bases, and the segment between their germline ends measures 7 bases.

TCRbeta CDR3 regions were sequenced with the immunoSEQ Assay. After extraction, genomic DNA underwent amplification by bias-controlled multiplex PCR, followed by high-throughput sequencing. The authors processed their data as follows. Collapsing and filtering of sequences were performed to quantify the absolute abundance of each unique TCRbeta CDR3 region. T cell fraction was estimated by normalizing TCRbeta template counts to usable DNA, which was measured by amplifying reference genes present in all nucleated cells. Repertoire TCRs were annotated as SARS-CoV-2-specific by exact matching of V gene, CDR3 amino acid sequence and J gene to a known reactive TCR set. The reference SARS-CoV-2 TCR set was obtained from MIRA and was filtered for enrichment in COVID-19-positive ImmuneCODE repertoires, whereby public or cross-reactive TCRs were removed. Using the MIRA antigens, annotated TCRs were further analysed by specific ORF or by position within an ORF. Depth was the summed frequency of annotated unique rearrangements, while breadth was defined as annotated unique rearrangements over total unique productive rearrangements. TCR breadth was compared between groups using two-sided Wilcoxon rank-sum tests. TCRdb re-hosts the immuneACCESS table, in-frame sequences only. Its copies lack some clones; in the studies checked, an unresolved V gene accounts for under half of them, and the cause for the rest is not known. D and trimming come from the DNA, and the V and J calls and clone size come from that table. Within this sample are a few hundred thousand clones, with 90% of them counted one time only. The ten largest clonotypes hold roughly 4% of the sample.

As concerns this clone: Its antigen is not yet known. Per-base quality was not reported, and no clone a single base away is much larger than it.

The rearranged chain carries TRBV20-1 and TRBJ2-1, with no confidently assigned D gene. This receptor was identified in a person between 18 and 60 years old who received the Ad26.COV2.S COVID-19 vaccine or a placebo. The material sequenced was peripheral blood, taken in a trial of Ad26.COV2.S vaccine versus placebo. The bases are TGCAGTGCACCAGCTAATGAGCAGTTCTTC. It translates to CSAPANEQFF.